Given below is one T cell receptor beta chain in context. Its antigen is unidentified. It was approximately 10 milliliters of peripheral blood that were drawn from each donor. A minimum of 6 micrograms of total RNA was extracted per sample. The data belong to a study of blood T cells in healthy people across ages. Study-level points and caveats: Expanded clonotype shifts may have been confounded, as the donors had an unknown CMV status. PBMC samples, being unsorted, prevented any conclusive comparison of naive and antigen-experienced cells.

PCR was performed a second time for roughly 7 to 12 cycles using a sample-barcoded 5' primer and a J-beta primer mix. TCRdb reprocessed the 5' RACE reads with MiXCR, giving one entry per CDR3 protein. The sample lists about 1.4 million distinct CDR3 sequences, 45% to 70% occurring once. CDR3 length: 12 residues. V was clipped by 7 bases and J by 7 bases, with 13 bases between them. CDR1 and CDR2 (germline): SGHTA, FQGNSA. The rearrangement joins TRBV7-2 to TRBJ2-5; D is unclear. The sequenced material came from blood. The clonotype comes from a man younger than 35 in good health. CDR3 sequence: CASMGIVGTQYF. CDR3 nucleotides: TGTGCCAGCATGGGTATCGTAGGGACCCAGTACTTC.